The rows below give T cell receptor beta chains drawn from one sample of a study of cytomegalovirus exposure and HLA in healthy donors. Libraries were prepared by immunoSEQ multiplex PCR; TCRdb keeps only in-frame clonotypes and omits some of them. This sample has some 190,000 clones, with about 86% found just once. The sample was PBMCs. All receptors derive from a man in his forties in good health and CMV-seropositive. The CDR3 runs from the conserved cysteine through the conserved F or W. The D gene is left open where the match is weak. Clone size appears in some rows only: once, few, many, or a class for an expanded clone.

V	J	size	D	DNA	CDR3
TRBV27	TRBJ1-5	NA	TRBD1	TGTGCCAGCAGCCCGGTAGGGGGCCGAATTAATCAGCCCCAGCATTTT	CASSPVGGRINQPQHF
TRBV5-4	TRBJ1-5	NA	NA	TGTGCCAGCAGCTCCGGACAGAATCAGCCCCAGCATTTT	CASSSGQNQPQHF
TRBV19	TRBJ2-1	NA	TRBD2	TGTGCCAGTAGTGAACTAGCGGGATATGGCAATGAGCAGTTCTTC	CASSELAGYGNEQFF
TRBV5-1	TRBJ2-5	NA	NA	TGCGCCAGCAGCTTGTCTCAAGAGACCCAGTACTTC	CASSLSQETQYF
TRBV29-1	TRBJ1-1	NA	NA	TGCAGCGTTGAAGATCGGGGAGACGGAGCTTTCTTT	CSVEDRGDGAFF
TRBV7-9	TRBJ1-5	once	TRBD1	TGTGCCAGCAGCACGACCGGACAGGGGGTACATCAGCCCCAGCATTTT	CASSTTGQGVHQPQHF
TRBV7-6	TRBJ2-7	few	TRBD2	TGTGCCAGCAGTCCTACTCCGGGACTAGCGGGAGGCACCTACGAGCAGTACTTC	CASSPTPGLAGGTYEQYF
TRBV6-5	TRBJ2-7	NA	TRBD1	TGTGCCAGCAGTACGAACGACAGGGGCGGCGAGCAGTACTTC	CASSTNDRGGEQYF
TRBV5-4	TRBJ2-5	few	TRBD2	TGTGCCAGCAGCTGGGGGACTAGCGGTCAAGAGACCCAGTACTTC	CASSWGTSGQETQYF
TRBV18	TRBJ2-1	NA	NA	TGTGCCAGCTCACCACCGCAACTAGGGAGGGGGAATGAGCAGTTCTTC	CASSPPQLGRGNEQFF
TRBV28	TRBJ1-2	NA	TRBD1	TGTGCCAGCACCCGGACAGGGGGAAATGGCTACACCTTC	CASTRTGGNGYTF
TRBV7-9	TRBJ1-1	few	NA	TGTGCCAGCAGGGGAAGTGGGACTACGAACACTGAAGCTTTCTTT	CASRGSGTTNTEAFF
TRBV28	TRBJ2-1	NA	NA	TGTGCCAGCAGTCACAGGGTTCCTCCGTGGTTCTTC	CASSHRVPPWFF
TRBV7-9	TRBJ2-3	few	NA	TGTGCCAGCAGCTTAGTAAGCACAGATACGCAGTATTTT	CASSLVSTDTQYF
TRBV10-3	TRBJ2-7	NA	NA	TGTGCCACCTGGATGGGCGAAGGATACGAGCAGTACTTC	CATWMGEGYEQYF
TRBV27	TRBJ2-1	NA	NA	TGTGCCAGCAGTTTATTAGGGCAGGGGTACTCCTACAATGAGCAGTTCTTC	CASSLLGQGYSYNEQFF
TRBV6-1	TRBJ2-7	NA	NA	TGTGCCAGCAGTGAAGTCGTCTTATCCTCCTACGAGCAGTACTTC	CASSEVVLSSYEQYF
TRBV15	TRBJ1-2	NA	NA	TGTGCCACCAGCCTCTCCGGCTATGGCTACACCTTC	CATSLSGYGYTF
TRBV6-5	TRBJ1-4	NA	NA	TGTGCCAGCAGGGCTGACACCTATGAAAAACTGTTTTTT	CASRADTYEKLFF
TRBV18	TRBJ1-1	NA	NA	TGTGCCAGCTCACCACAGGGGCCGATGAACACTGAAGCTTTCTTT	CASSPQGPMNTEAFF
TRBV11-2	TRBJ1-3	NA	NA	TGTGCCAGCAGCCCAAGCACTAGTGGAAACACCATATATTTT	CASSPSTSGNTIYF
TRBV2	TRBJ2-7	NA	NA	TGTGCCAGCAAGGGAACGGGAGCTAAAGAGCAGTACTTC	CASKGTGAKEQYF
TRBV19	TRBJ2-7	NA	NA	TGTGCCAGTAGTATTACCGGTGAAGGACTATCCTCCTACGAGCAGTACTTC	CASSITGEGLSSYEQYF
TRBV27	TRBJ1-1	NA	TRBD1	TGTGCCAGCAGTTTAAAGGGACAGGGTGTTAGTGAAGCTTTCTTT	CASSLKGQGVSEAFF
TRBV19	TRBJ1-4	NA	TRBD1	TGTGCCAGTAATGGGGACAGGCTCGCTAATGAAAAACTGTTTTTT	CASNGDRLANEKLFF